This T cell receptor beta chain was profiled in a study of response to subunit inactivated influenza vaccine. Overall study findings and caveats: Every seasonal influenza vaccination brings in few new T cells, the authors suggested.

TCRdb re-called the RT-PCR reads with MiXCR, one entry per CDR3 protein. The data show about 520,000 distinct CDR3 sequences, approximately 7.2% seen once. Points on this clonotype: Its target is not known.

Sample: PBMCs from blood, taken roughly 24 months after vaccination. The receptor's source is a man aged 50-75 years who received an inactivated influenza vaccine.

The chain's CDR3 is CASSFSSGTSYEQYF. The DNA for the CDR3 is TGTGCCAGCAGCTTTTCTAGCGGGACATCCTACGAGCAGTACTTC. The V call is TRBV7-9, the J call TRBJ2-7; 9 positions agree with TRBD2. The ends lost 3 bases at V and 1 base at J; junction bases unmatched: 4. Germline CDR1 reads SEHNR; CDR2 reads FQNEAQ (reference sequence). There are 15 residues in the CDR3. The full variable domain, rest sourced from reference TRBV7-9 and TRBJ2-7, is DTGVSQNPRHKITKRGQNVTFRCDPISEHNRLYWYRQTLGQGPEFLTYFQNEAQLEKSRLLSDRFSAERPKGSFSTLEIQRTEQGDSAMYLCASSFSSGTSYEQYFGPGTRLTVT.